A single sample is the source of the 7 T cell receptor beta chains below, sequenced in a study of blood T cell repertoires in COVID-19. Data came from immunoSEQ multiplex PCR; TCRdb stores just in-frame clones and leaves some out. The table includes about 230,000 clones, 89% detected once. Specimen: PBMCs or T cells enriched from blood (not recorded which). These receptors originate from a woman in her 30s with acute COVID-19.

This chain uses TRBV19 with TRBJ1-1; 7 bases are shared with TRBD1. Germline values: CDR1 LNHDA, CDR2 SQIVND (reference sequence). The CDR3 length is 15 residues. V was clipped by 7 bases and J by 0 bases; unmatched bases: 8. CDR3 region: CASIRRDSLNTEAFF. The CDR3, as DNA: TGTGCCAGTATCCGAAGGGACAGCCTGAACACTGAAGCTTTCTTT.

Note on this clone: A read error may account for a junction end that differs from germline. The chain joins TRBV2 to TRBJ1-1, with D perhaps TRBD1 (6 bases). CDR1 is SNHLY and CDR2 is FYNNEI in the germline V gene. The CDR3 has 15 residues. Written as DNA, the CDR3 is TGTGCCAGCAGCGCGACAGGACCTGCGAACGCTGAAGCTTTCTTT. This encodes CASSATGPANAEAFF.

V usage is TRBV25-1 and J usage is TRBJ1-1, with a possible D match to TRBD1 (6 bases). The CDR3 consists of 16 residues. V was trimmed by 3 bases and J by 0 bases, leaving 14 bases between them. From germline, CDR1 is MGHDK and CDR2 SYGVNS. The CDR3 coding sequence is TGTGCCAGCAGTGACCAGGGGTCGGGGATGAACACTGAAGCTTTCTTT. This codes for CASSDQGSGMNTEAFF.

CDR3 nucleotide sequence: TGCGCCAGCAGCCAAGATCAGGGCAGGGAGCTGTTTTTT. As protein: CASSQDQGRELFF. This chain links TRBV4-3 with TRBJ2-2; weak D call: TRBD1 (5 bases). The CDR3 sequence is 13 residues long. CDR1 and CDR2 (germline): LGHNA, YSLEER. V lost 0 bases and J 9 bases, leaving 8 bases between the germline ends.

The V gene is TRBV2, the J gene TRBJ2-3, with D uncertain. The CDR3 runs 12 residues. In germline, CDR1 is SNHLY, CDR2 FYNNEI. Deletions cut 7 bases from V and 6 bases from J, with 11 bases between. The CDR3 nucleotides are TGTGCCAGCACCTTGGGCCTGGATACGCAGTATTTT. Translated: CASTLGLDTQYF.

The genes are TRBV5-5 and TRBJ1-2; D remains ambiguous. Germline V gene lookup returns CDR1 SGHKS and CDR2 YYEKEE (reference sequence). This CDR3 has 15 residues. V was trimmed by 6 bases and J by 5 bases, leaving 20 bases between them. The CDR3 is CASTNPAGLEYGYTF. The CDR3 coding sequence is TGTGCCAGCACCAACCCAGCGGGGTTGGAATATGGCTACACCTTC.

This clone showed up just once. This chain connects TRBV28 to TRBJ1-1, with 8 positions matching TRBD1. Unmatched junction bases numbered 12, after V lost 3 bases and J lost 12 bases. Germline V gene lookup returns CDR1 MDHEN and CDR2 SYDVKM. The CDR3 is 14 residues long. CDR3 nucleotide sequence: TGTGCCAGCAGTTTGGGGCAGGGGGCCTCTAGGACTTTCTTT. The encoded protein is CASSLGQGASRTFF.